This T cell receptor beta chain stems from a study of T cell responses to AZD1222 COVID-19 vaccine. Some clones are missing from TCRdb's copy, which holds only in-frame ones; the method was immunoSEQ multiplex PCR. The table lists about 130,000 clones, 75% to 95% of them singletons. This clone appeared a single time. The CDR3 loop spans 11 amino acids. Between the trimmed V and J ends, which lost 3 bases and 8 bases, there was a span of 7 bases. The germline V gene encodes CDR1 MDHEN and CDR2 SYDVKM. The chain has TRBV28 and TRBJ1-2; perhaps TRBD1 as D (6 bases). The sequence came from an adult in good health. Sequences were derived from peripheral blood, sampled on day 0 of AZD1222 vaccination. DNA of the CDR3: TGTGCCAGCAGTTTCAGGGGAGGCTACACCTTC. Protein product: CASSFRGGYTF.